This T cell receptor (beta chain) comes out of a study of siplizumab effects on memory and regulatory T cells. Study results and caveats: Proliferating Tregs' suppressive function in siplizumab cultures went unconfirmed.

Details on this clone: Its antigen is as yet unknown.

Produced via immunoSEQ multiplex PCR; TCRdb's table is partial and in-frame only. This table holds some 100,000 clones, about 91% found once. The receptor comes from a human donor in good health. The sequenced sample was Tregs sorted from blood.

CDR3 loop: CASSIDLSGQGFGYGYTF. DNA of the CDR3: TGTGCCAGTAGTATAGATCTATCGGGACAGGGATTTGGCTATGGCTACACCTTC. V usage is TRBV19 and J usage is TRBJ1-2; 9 nucleotides agree with TRBD1. J lost 4 bases, V lost 0 bases, and 12 bases had no gene match. This CDR3 contains 18 residues. CDR1 is LNHDA and CDR2 is SQIVND in the germline V gene (reference sequence).